Listed below are T cell receptor beta chains from one sample, sequenced in a study of cytomegalovirus exposure and HLA in healthy donors. Libraries were prepared by immunoSEQ multiplex PCR; TCRdb keeps only in-frame clonotypes and omits some of them. The table has about 110,000 clones, 82% seen once; the top ten hold roughly 2.6%. Material: PBMCs. These receptors were taken from a woman younger than 35 in good health and CMV-seronegative. The conserved cysteine and the conserved F or W are not part of the CDR3 here. A D gene is named only where the DNA matches it firmly.

j_call d_call v_call cdr3_aa
TRBJ2-4 . TRBV5-8 ASSSREPENIQY
TRBJ1-3 TRBD1 TRBV2 ASFLGTAQPHSNTIY
TRBJ1-2 . TRBV5-4 ASSLGVRDYGYT
TRBJ1-6 . TRBV5-1 ASSLRPEDSPLH
TRBJ1-1 . TRBV19 ASSVDILSEAF
TRBJ2-1 TRBD2 TRBV28 ASIAGLALNNEQF
TRBJ2-7 . TRBV7-2 ASSLVGGYEQY
TRBJ2-7 TRBD1 TRBV7-9 ASSQLQGAQEQY
TRBJ2-1 TRBD2 TRBV5-5 ASISLAGKYNEQF
TRBJ1-6 . TRBV28 ASSLTQGQGLYSPLH
TRBJ1-1 . TRBV18 ASSPPADRAQAF
TRBJ1-6 . TRBV7-2 ASSLGRTGDSPLH
TRBJ2-2 TRBD2 TRBV6-5 ASRSGRRTGELF
TRBJ2-2 . TRBV5-5 ASSGPGVTGELF
TRBJ1-2 . TRBV30 AWSVRNIYRDTTLPRGYT
TRBJ1-2 . TRBV20-1 SGGVGYGYT
TRBJ1-2 . TRBV25-1 ASSEGWGYT
TRBJ1-5 TRBD1 TRBV2 ASSRQGNQPQH
TRBJ2-3 . TRBV19 GSQDGEWADTQY
TRBJ2-7 . TRBV28 ASSTTQGAYEQY
TRBJ1-2 TRBD1 TRBV6-6 ASSSQTGLGYGYT
TRBJ1-1 . TRBV28 ASSLFGPFSSEAF
TRBJ1-1 TRBD1 TRBV7-2 ASRRNRGRRNTEAF
TRBJ1-2 TRBD1 TRBV19 ASTPGQVLYGYT
TRBJ1-4 TRBD1 TRBV7-9 ASSGGRTGYSPTNEKLF
TRBJ2-1 TRBD1 TRBV5-1 ASIQGRTGELNEQF
TRBJ1-2 . TRBV7-2 ASSLMHRDLGGYT
TRBJ1-2 TRBD1 TRBV5-8 ASSPGQGARGYT
TRBJ2-7 . TRBV27 ASIPVGGVGDEQY
TRBJ2-5 . TRBV5-6 ASSLAGHLEETQY
TRBJ1-6 TRBD1 TRBV7-2 ASTLDRVNSPLH
TRBJ2-7 . TRBV7-2 ASSQRPLYEQY
TRBJ1-1 . TRBV5-1 ASSHSQVLNTEAF
TRBJ2-1 TRBD2 TRBV6-6 ASSYLASGPGEQF
TRBJ2-1 . TRBV29-1 SVGGEYGYGNEQF
TRBJ2-1 TRBD1 TRBV29-1 SVDPGQGGLGQF
TRBJ2-1 TRBD1 TRBV7-8 ASDETIGTGMNEQF
TRBJ1-2 TRBD1 TRBV9 ASSPQSRTGSLGYT
TRBJ1-5 TRBD1 TRBV19 ASSPRDRGFVQPQH
TRBJ1-1 TRBD1 TRBV5-1 ASSLGGQGGMNTEAF
TRBJ2-7 . TRBV18 ASSPKGSGYEQY
TRBJ1-1 . TRBV28 ASSLWQVGREAF
TRBJ1-5 . TRBV7-9 ASSLGAGSNQPQH
TRBJ2-1 . TRBV5-1 ASSSNGASSYNEQF
TRBJ2-3 TRBD2 TRBV7-9 ASSSGLAGSTDTQY
TRBJ2-1 TRBD2 TRBV5-1 ASSLVAGVLYNEQF
TRBJ1-1 . TRBV6-5 ASRVRGLNTEAF
TRBJ2-7 . TRBV5-6 ASSYAYLTLGSGYYEQY
TRBJ1-2 . TRBV7-2 ASSLSEGYYGYT
TRBJ2-7 . TRBV27 ASSLVPHDRTIYEQY
TRBJ2-5 TRBD2 TRBV9 ASSQFERGPQETQY
TRBJ1-2 . TRBV5-1 ASRRPSYGYT